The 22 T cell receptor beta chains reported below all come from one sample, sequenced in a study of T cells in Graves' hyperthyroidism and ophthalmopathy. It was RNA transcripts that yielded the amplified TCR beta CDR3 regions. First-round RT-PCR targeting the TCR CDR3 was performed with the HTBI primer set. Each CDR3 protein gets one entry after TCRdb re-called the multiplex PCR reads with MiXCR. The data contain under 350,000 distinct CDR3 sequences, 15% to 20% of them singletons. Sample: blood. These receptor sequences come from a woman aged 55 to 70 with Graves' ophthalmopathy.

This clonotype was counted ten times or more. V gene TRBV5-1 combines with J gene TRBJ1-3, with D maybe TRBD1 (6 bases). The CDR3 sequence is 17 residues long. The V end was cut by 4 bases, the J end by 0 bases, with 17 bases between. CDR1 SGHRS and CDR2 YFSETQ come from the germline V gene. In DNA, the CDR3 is TGCGCCAGCAGCAAAGGGACACCCAAGAGCTCTGGAAACACCATATATTTT. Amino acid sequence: CASSKGTPKSSGNTIYF.

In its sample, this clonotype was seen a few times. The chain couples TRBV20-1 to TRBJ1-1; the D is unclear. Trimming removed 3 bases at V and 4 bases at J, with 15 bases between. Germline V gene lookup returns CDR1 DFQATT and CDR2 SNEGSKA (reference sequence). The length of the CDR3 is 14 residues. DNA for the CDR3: TGCAGTGCTAGGTTGCTCAGGTCGGGCACTGAAGCTTTCTTT. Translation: CSARLLRSGTEAFF.

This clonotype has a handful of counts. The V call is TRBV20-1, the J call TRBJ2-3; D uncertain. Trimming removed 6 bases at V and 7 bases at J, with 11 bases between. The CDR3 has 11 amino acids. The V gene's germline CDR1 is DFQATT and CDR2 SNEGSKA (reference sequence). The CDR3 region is CSAPVFHTQYF. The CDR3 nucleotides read TGCAGTGCCCCCGTCTTCCATACGCAGTATTTT.

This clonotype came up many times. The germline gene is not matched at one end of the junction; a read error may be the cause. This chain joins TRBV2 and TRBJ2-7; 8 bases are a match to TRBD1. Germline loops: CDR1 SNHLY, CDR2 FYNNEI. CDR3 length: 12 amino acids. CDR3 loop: CASSVMGQEPYF. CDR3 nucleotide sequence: TGTGCCAGCAGTGTTATGGGACAGGAGCCGTACTTC.

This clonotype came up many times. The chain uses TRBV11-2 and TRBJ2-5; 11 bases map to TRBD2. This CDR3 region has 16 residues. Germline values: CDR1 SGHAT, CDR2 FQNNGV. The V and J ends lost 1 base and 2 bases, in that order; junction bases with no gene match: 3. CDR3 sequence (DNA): TGTGCCAGCAGCTTAGGAACTAGCGGGAGACAAGAGACCCAGTACTTC. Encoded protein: CASSLGTSGRQETQYF.

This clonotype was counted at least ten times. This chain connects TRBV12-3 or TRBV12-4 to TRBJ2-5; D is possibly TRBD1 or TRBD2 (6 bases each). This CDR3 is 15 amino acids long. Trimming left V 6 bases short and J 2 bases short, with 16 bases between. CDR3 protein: CASSRTAGGQETQYF. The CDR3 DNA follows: TGTGCCAGCAGCCGGACAGCCGGGGGACAAGAGACCCAGTACTTC.

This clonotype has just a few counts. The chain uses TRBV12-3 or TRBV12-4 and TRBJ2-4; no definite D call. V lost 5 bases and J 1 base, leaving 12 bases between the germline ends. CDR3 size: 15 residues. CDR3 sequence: CASSVSGVAKNIQYF. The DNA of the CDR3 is TGTGCCAGCAGTGTTAGTGGAGTGGCCAAAAACATTCAGTACTTC.

CDR3 sequence (DNA): TGTGCCAGCAGTTCAAGCCCAAACACAGATACGCAGTATTTT. Translated: CASSSSPNTDTQYF. The genes are TRBV2 and TRBJ2-3; D is unclear. From germline, CDR1 is SNHLY and CDR2 FYNNEI. V lost 5 bases and J lost 2, with 11 bases in between. The CDR3 extends over 14 amino acids.

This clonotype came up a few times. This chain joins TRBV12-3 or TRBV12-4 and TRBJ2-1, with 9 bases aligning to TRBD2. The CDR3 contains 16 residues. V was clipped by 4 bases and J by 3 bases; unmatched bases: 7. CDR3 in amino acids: CASSSPGLAIYNEQFF. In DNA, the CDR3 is TGTGCCAGCAGTTCGCCGGGACTAGCAATCTACAATGAGCAGTTCTTC.

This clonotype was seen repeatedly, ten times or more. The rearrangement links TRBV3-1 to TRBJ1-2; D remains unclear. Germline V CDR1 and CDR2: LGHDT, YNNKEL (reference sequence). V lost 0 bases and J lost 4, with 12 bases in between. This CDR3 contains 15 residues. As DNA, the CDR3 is TGTGCCAGCAGCCAAGACTTGGGGTCGGTCTATGGCTACACCTTC. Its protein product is CASSQDLGSVYGYTF.

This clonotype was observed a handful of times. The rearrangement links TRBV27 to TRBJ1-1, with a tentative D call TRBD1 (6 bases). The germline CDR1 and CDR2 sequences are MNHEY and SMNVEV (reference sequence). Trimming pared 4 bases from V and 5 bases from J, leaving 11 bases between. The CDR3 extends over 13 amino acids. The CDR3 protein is CASSWGGYTEAFF. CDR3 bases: TGTGCCAGCAGTTGGGGGGGCTATACTGAAGCTTTCTTT.

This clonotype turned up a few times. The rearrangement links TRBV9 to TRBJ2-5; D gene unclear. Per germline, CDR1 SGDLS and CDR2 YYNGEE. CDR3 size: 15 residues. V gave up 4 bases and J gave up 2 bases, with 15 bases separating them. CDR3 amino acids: CASSLAGGNQETQYF. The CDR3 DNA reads TGTGCCAGCAGCTTGGCCGGTGGGAATCAAGAGACCCAGTACTTC. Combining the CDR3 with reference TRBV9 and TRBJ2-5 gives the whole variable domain DSGVTQTPKHLITATGQRVTLRCSPRSGDLSVYWYQQSLDQGLQFLIQYYNGEERAKGNILERFSAQQFPDLHSELNLSSLELGDSALYFCASSLAGGNQETQYFGPGTRLLVL.

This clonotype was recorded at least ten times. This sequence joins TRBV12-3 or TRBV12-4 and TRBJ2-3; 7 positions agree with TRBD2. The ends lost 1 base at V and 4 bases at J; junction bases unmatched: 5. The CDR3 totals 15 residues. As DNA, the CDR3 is TGTGCCAGCAGTTTAGAAGGCGGGAGAGCAGATACGCAGTATTTT. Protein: CASSLEGGRADTQYF.

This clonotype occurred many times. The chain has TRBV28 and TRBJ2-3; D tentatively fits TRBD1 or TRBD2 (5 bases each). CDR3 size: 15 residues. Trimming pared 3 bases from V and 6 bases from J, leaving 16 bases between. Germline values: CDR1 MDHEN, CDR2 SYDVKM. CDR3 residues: CASSFGGIRPDTQYF. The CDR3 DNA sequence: TGTGCCAGCAGTTTTGGGGGTATCCGACCTGATACGCAGTATTTT.

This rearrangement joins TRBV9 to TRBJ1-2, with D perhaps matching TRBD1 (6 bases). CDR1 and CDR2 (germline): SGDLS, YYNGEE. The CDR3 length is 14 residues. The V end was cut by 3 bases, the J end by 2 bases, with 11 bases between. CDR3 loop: CASSGGHGNYGYTF. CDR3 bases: TGTGCCAGCAGCGGGGGACACGGAAACTATGGCTACACCTTC.

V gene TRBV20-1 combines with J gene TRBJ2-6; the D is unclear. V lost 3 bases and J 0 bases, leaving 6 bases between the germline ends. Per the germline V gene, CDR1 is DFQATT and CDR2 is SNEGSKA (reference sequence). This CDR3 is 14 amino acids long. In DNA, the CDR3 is TGCAGTGCTAGTAAAGACTCTGGGGCCAACGTCCTGACTTTC. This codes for CSASKDSGANVLTF.

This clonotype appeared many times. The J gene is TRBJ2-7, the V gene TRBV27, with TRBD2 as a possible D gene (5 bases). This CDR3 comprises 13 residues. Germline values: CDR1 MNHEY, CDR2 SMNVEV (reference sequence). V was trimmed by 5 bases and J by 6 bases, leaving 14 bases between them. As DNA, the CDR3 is TGTGCCAGCAGTCAACCAGGACTCCTCGAGCAGTACTTC. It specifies CASSQPGLLEQYF.

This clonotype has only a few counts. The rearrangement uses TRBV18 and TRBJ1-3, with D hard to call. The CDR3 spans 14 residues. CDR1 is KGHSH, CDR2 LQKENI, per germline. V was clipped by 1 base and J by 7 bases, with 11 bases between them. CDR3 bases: TGTGCCAGCTCACCACAGTCTTCCTTTAACACCATATATTTT. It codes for CASSPQSSFNTIYF.

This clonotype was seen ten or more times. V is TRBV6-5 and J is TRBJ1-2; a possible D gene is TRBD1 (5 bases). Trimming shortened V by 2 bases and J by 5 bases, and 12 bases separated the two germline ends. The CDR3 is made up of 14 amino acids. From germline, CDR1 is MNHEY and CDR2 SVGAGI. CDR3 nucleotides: TGTGCCAGCAGTTACAGGGCAGGGAATTATGGCTACACCTTC. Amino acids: CASSYRAGNYGYTF.

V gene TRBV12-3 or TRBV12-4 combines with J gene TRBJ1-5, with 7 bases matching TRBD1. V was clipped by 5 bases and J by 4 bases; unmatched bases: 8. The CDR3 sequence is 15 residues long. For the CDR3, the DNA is TGTGCCAGCAGTCCCTTCCGGGACAGTAATCAGCCCCAGCATTTT. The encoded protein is CASSPFRDSNQPQHF.

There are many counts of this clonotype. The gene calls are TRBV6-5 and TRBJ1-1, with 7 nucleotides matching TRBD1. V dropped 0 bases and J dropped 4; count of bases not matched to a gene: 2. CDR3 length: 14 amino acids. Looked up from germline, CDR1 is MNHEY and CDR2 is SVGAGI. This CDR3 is CASSYSGQFTEAFF. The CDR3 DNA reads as TGTGCCAGCAGTTACTCGGGACAGTTCACTGAAGCTTTCTTT.

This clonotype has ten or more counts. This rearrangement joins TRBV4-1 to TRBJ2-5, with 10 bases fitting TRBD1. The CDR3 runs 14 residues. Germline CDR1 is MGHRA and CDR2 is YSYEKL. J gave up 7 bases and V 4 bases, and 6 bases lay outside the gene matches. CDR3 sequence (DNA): TGCGCCAGCAGCCCTACTAGGACAGGGGGGACCCAGTACTTC. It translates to CASSPTRTGGTQYF.